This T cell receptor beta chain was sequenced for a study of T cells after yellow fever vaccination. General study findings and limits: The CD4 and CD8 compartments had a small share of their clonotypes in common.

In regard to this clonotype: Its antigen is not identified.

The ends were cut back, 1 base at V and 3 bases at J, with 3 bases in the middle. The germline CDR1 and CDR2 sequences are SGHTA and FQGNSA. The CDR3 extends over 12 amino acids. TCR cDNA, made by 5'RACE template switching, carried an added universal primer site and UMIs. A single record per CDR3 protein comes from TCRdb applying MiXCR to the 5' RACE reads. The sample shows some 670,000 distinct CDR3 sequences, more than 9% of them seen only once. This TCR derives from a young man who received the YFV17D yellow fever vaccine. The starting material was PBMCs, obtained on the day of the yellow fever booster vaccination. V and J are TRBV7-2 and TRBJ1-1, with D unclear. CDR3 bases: TGTGCCAGCAGCTTAGTATACACTGAAGCTTTCTTT. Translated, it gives CASSLVYTEAFF.